This entry lists 8 T cell receptor beta chains sequenced from one sample in a study of blood T cell repertoires in COVID-19. Repertoires were generated with immunoSEQ multiplex PCR, while TCRdb's copy carries only in-frame clones and drops some. The repertoire consists of fewer than 200,000 clones, with around 87% occurring once and the leading ten covering 20% to 25%. Material for sequencing was PBMCs or T cells enriched from blood (not recorded which). The receptors stem from a middle-aged woman in a cohort exposed to, infected with or recovered from COVID-19 (not recorded which).

This clone appeared once. This chain uses TRBV4-1 with TRBJ2-5; D is possibly TRBD1 (6 bases). Trimming stripped 0 bases from V and 3 bases from J, with 8 bases between. This CDR3 spans 14 amino acids. CDR1 and CDR2 from the germline V gene are MGHRA and YSYEKL. CDR3 DNA: TGCGCCAGCAGCCAAGAGAACAGGGAAGAGACCCAGTACTTC. It is translated as CASSQENREETQYF.

V usage is TRBV30 and J usage is TRBJ2-1; 8 bases map to TRBD2. This CDR3 is built from 20 residues. The V gene end was trimmed by 8 bases and the J gene end by 1 base; junction bases not matched to a gene: 25. The germline V gene has CDR1 GTSNPN and CDR2 SVGIG (reference sequence). CDR3 DNA: TGTGCCGGGGTCGGTGGGCCACCCGAAGCGGGAGTCCGGTCCTACAATGAGCAGTTCTTC. This encodes CAGVGGPPEAGVRSYNEQFF.

The chain combines TRBV7-9 with TRBJ1-4; D may be TRBD1 (5 bases). Trimming shortened V by 5 bases and J by 8 bases, and 15 bases separated the two germline ends. The germline V gene has CDR1 SEHNR and CDR2 FQNEAQ (reference sequence). This CDR3 has 14 amino acids. CDR3: CASSPLQGREKLFF. The CDR3 nucleotides read TGTGCCAGCAGCCCACTCCAGGGTCGCGAAAAACTGTTTTTT.

The V gene is TRBV15, the J gene TRBJ1-2; 7 nucleotides line up with TRBD1. Germline loops: CDR1 LNHNV, CDR2 YYDKDF (reference sequence). This CDR3 comprises 14 residues. With V trimmed by 1 base and J by 6 bases, 5 bases remained unmatched. Here the CDR3 DNA reads TGTGCCACCAGCAGAGCAGGGGGAGGCGATGGCTACACCTTC. This codes for CATSRAGGGDGYTF.

The chain combines TRBV15 with TRBJ1-2; tentative D call: TRBD1 (6 bases). The CDR3 is 17 residues long. V lost 0 bases and J lost 2, with 16 bases in between. Germline V gene sequence: CDR1 LNHNV, CDR2 YYDKDF (reference sequence). The CDR3 sequence: CATSRDGTGRGNYGYTF. The CDR3 DNA sequence: TGTGCCACCAGCAGAGATGGGACCGGGAGGGGGAACTATGGCTACACCTTC. Combining the CDR3 with reference TRBV15 and TRBJ1-2 gives the whole variable domain DAMVIQNPRYQVTQFGKPVTLSCSQTLNHNVMYWYQQKSSQAPKLLFHYYDKDFNNEADTPDNFQSRRPNTSFCFLDIRSPGLGDTAMYLCATSRDGTGRGNYGYTFGSGTRLTVV.

A single count supports this clone. The chain recombines TRBV7-9 with TRBJ2-2; TRBD1 aligns across 9 bases. With 2 bases clipped from V and 0 bases from J, the junction kept 4 bases outside the gene matches. The CDR3 totals 17 residues. CDR1 and CDR2 from the germline V gene are SEHNR and FQNEAQ (reference sequence). The CDR3 region has the DNA TGTGCCAGCAGCTTAAAACAGGGGGCTTCGAACACCGGGGAGCTGTTTTTT. It codes for CASSLKQGASNTGELFF.

This chain joins TRBV29-1 and TRBJ1-1, with D possibly matching TRBD1 (5 bases). CDR3 size: 14 residues. Germline values: CDR1 SQVTM, CDR2 ANQGSEA. The V end lost 0 bases, the J end lost 4 bases, and 12 bases lay between the germline ends. The CDR3 DNA sequence: TGCAGCGTTGAAGAGGGCAGGAGGGGCACTGAAGCTTTCTTT. Translated: CSVEEGRRGTEAFF.

The genes are TRBV9 and TRBJ2-7, with D possibly TRBD2 on 7 matching bases. Trimming cost V 0 bases and J 2 bases, with 15 bases left between them. Germline V gives CDR1 SGDLS, CDR2 YYNGEE. The CDR3 sequence is 16 residues long. CDR3 in DNA: TGTGCCAGCAGCGTAGGGGGGGGCTTGACGGCCTACGAGCAGTACTTC. It encodes CASSVGGGLTAYEQYF.